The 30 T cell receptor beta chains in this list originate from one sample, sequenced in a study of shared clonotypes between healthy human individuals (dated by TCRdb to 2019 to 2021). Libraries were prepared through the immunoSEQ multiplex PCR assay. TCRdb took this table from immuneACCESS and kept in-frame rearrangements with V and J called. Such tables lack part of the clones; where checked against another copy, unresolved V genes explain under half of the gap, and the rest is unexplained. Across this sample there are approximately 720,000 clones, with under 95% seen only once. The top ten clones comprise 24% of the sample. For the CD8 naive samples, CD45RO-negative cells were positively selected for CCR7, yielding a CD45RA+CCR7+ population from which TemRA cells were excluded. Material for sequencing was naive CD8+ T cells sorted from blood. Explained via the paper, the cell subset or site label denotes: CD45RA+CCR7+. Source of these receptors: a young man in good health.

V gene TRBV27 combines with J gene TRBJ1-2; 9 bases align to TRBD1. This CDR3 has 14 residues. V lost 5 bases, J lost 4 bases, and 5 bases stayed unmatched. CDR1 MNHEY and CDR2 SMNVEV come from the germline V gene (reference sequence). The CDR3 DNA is TGTGCCAGCAGTACCCCGGGACAGGGCTATGGCTACACCTTC. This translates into CASSTPGQGYGYTF.

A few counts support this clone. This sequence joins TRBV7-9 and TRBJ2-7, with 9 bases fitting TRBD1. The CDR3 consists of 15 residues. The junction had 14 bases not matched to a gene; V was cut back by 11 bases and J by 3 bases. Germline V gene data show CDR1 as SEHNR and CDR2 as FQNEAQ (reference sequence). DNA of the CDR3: TGTGCCGGTGCTACCCGGGACAGGGAGTTCTACGAGCAGTACTTC. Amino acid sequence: CAGATRDREFYEQYF.

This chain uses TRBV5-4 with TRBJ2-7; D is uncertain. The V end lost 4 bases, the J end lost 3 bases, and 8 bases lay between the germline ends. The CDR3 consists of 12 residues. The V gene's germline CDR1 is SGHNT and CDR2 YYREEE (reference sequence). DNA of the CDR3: TGTGCCAGCAGCGACGACGACTACGAGCAGTACTTC. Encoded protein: CASSDDDYEQYF.

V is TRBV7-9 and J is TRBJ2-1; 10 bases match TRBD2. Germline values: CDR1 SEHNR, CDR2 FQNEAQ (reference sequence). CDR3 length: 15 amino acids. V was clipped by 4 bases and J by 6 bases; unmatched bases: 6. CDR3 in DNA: TGTGCCAGCAGCTCCCCTAGCGGGAGTCTCAATGAGCAGTTCTTC. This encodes CASSSPSGSLNEQFF.

The CDR3 nucleotides are TGTGCCAGCAGCTTAGGTGCAGGGTGGACTGAAGCTTTCTTT. Translated, it gives CASSLGAGWTEAFF. V and J are TRBV7-9 and TRBJ1-1; D is possibly TRBD1 (5 bases). Germline V CDR1 and CDR2: SEHNR, FQNEAQ (reference sequence). V was cut by 1 base and J by 5 bases, with 11 bases left in between. The CDR3 loop spans 14 amino acids. Full variable domain (outside the CDR3, taken from reference TRBV7-9 and TRBJ1-1): DTGVSQNPRHKITKRGQNVTFRCDPISEHNRLYWYRQTLGQGPEFLTYFQNEAQLEKSRLLSDRFSAERPKGSFSTLEIQRTEQGDSAMYLCASSLGAGWTEAFFGQGTRLTVV.

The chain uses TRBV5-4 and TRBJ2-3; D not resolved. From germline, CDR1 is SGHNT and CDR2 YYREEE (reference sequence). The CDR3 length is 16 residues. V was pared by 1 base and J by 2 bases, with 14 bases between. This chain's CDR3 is CASSLWVSPSTDTQYF. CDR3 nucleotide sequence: TGTGCCAGCAGCTTGTGGGTTTCCCCTTCCACAGATACGCAGTATTTT.

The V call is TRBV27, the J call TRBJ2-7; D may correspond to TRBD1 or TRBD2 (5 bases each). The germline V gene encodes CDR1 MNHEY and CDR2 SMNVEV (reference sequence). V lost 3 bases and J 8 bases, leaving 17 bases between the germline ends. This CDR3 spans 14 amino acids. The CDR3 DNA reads TGTGCCAGCAGTTTCCGGGGCGCCGATAATAAGCAGTACTTC. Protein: CASSFRGADNKQYF.

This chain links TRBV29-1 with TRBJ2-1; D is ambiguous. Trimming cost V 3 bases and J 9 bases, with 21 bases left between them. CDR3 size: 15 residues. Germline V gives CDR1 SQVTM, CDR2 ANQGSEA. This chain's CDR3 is CSVDPRSVLSSEQFF. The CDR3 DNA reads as TGCAGCGTTGACCCGCGAAGTGTGTTGTCGAGTGAGCAGTTCTTC.

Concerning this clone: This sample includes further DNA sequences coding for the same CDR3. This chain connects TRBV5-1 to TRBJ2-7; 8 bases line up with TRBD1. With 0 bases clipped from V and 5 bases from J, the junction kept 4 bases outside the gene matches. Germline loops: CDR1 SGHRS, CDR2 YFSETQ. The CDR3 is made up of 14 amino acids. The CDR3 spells CASSLGQGADEQYF. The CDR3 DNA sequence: TGCGCCAGCAGCTTGGGGCAGGGGGCCGACGAGCAGTACTTC. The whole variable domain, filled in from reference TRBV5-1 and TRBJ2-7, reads KAGVTQTPRYLIKTRGQQVTLSCSPISGHRSVSWYQQTPGQGLQFLFEYFSETQRNKGNFPGRFSGRQFSNSRSEMNVSTLELGDSALYLCASSLGQGADEQYFGPGTRLTVT.

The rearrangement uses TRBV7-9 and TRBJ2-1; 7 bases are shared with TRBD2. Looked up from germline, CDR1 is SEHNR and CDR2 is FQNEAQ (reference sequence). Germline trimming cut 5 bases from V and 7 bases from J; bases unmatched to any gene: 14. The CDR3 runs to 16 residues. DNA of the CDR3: TGTGCCAGCAGCCCATTAGAGGGAGGGCAAGGTAATGAGCAGTTCTTC. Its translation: CASSPLEGGQGNEQFF.

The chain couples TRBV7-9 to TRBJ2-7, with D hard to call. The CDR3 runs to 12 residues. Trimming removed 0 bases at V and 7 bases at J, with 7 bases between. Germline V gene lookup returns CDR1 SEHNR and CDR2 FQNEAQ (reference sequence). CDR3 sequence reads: CASSLAVAEQYF. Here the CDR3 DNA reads TGTGCCAGCAGCTTAGCTGTGGCGGAGCAGTACTTC.

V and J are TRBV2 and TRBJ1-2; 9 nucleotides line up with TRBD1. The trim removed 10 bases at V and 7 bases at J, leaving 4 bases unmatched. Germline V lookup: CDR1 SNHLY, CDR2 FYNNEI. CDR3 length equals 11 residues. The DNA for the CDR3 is TGTGCCACCTGGACAGGGGCTGGCTACACCTTC. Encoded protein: CATWTGAGYTF.

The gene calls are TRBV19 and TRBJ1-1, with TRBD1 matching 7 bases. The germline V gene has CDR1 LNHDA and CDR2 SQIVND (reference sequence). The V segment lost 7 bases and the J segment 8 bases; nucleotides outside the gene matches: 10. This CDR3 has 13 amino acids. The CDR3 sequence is CASNFGTAQEAFF. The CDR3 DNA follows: TGTGCCAGTAATTTTGGGACAGCTCAAGAAGCTTTCTTT.

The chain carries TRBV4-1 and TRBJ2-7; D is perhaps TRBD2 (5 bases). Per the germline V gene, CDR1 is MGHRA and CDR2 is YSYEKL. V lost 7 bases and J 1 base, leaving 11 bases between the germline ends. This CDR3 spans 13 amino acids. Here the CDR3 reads CASMGANSYEQYF. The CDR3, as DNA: TGCGCCAGCATGGGAGCTAATTCCTACGAGCAGTACTTC.

DNA for the CDR3: TGTGCCAGCAGCCAATCATTAAAACGAGAAGAGACCCAGTACTTC. Amino acids: CASSQSLKREETQYF. The V and J genes are TRBV16 and TRBJ2-5; no definite D call. Trimming took 0 bases from V and 3 from J, leaving 11 bases between them. This CDR3 region has 15 residues. Germline V gene lookup returns CDR1 KGHSY and CDR2 FQNENV.

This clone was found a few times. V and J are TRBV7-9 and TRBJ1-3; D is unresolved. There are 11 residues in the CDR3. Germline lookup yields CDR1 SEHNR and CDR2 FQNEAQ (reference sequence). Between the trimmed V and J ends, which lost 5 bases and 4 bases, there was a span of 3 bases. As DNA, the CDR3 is TGTGCCAGCAGCAAAGGAAACACCATATATTTT. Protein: CASSKGNTIYF.

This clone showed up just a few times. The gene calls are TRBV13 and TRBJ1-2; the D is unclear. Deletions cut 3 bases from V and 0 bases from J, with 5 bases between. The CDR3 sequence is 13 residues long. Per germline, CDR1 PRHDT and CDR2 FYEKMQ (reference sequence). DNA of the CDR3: TGTGCCAGCAGCTTTACAGCTAACTATGGCTACACCTTC. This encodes CASSFTANYGYTF.

Here the CDR3 DNA reads TGCAGCGTTTTTGAGGGAGACCTATCCTACGAGCAGTACTTC. Protein product: CSVFEGDLSYEQYF. V is TRBV29-1 and J is TRBJ2-7; D might be TRBD2 (5 bases). The germline CDR1 and CDR2 sequences are SQVTM and ANQGSEA. The CDR3 covers 14 residues. V gave up 5 bases and J gave up 1 base, with 15 bases separating them.

CDR3 residues: CSVHGRAGNEQFF. The CDR3 DNA reads as TGCAGCGTTCACGGGAGGGCCGGAAATGAGCAGTTCTTC. The chain couples TRBV29-1 to TRBJ2-1, with 8 bases identical to TRBD2. The CDR3 sequence is 13 residues long. From germline, CDR1 is SQVTM and CDR2 ANQGSEA. Trimming took 5 bases from V and 7 from J; bases not matched to a gene: 7.

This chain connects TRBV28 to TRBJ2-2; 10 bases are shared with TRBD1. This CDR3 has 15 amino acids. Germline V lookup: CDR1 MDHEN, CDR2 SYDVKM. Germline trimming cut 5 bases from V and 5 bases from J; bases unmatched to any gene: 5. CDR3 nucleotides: TGTGCCAGCAGTAGAGGGACAGGGGAAACCGGGGAGCTGTTTTTT. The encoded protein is CASSRGTGETGELFF.

The CDR3 DNA reads as TGTGCCAGCAGCTTGGGCAGGGGATACACCGGGGAGCTGTTTTTT. Amino acids: CASSLGRGYTGELFF. V is TRBV7-6 and J is TRBJ2-2; D is perhaps TRBD1 (6 bases). Trimming took off 3 bases at V and 3 bases at J, with 11 bases between the two ends. The CDR3 runs to 15 residues. Germline CDR1 is SGHVS and CDR2 is FNYEAQ.

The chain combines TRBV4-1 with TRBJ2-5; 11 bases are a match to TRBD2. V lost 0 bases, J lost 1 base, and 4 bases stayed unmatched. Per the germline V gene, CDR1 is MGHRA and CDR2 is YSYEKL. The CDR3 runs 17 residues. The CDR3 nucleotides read TGCGCCAGCAGCCAAGATACGGGACTAGCGGCCCAAGAGACCCAGTACTTC. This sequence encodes CASSQDTGLAAQETQYF.

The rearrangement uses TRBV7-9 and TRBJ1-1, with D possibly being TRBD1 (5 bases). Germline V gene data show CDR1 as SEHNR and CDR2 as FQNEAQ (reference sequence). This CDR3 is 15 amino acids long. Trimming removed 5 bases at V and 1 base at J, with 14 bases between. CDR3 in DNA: TGTGCCAGCAGCGGTGAGGCTGACAGGAACACTGAAGCTTTCTTT. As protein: CASSGEADRNTEAFF.

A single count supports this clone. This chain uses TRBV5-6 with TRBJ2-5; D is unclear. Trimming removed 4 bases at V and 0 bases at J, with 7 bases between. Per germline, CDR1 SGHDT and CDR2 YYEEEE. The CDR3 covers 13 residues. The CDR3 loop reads CASSPTNQETQYF. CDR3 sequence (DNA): TGTGCCAGCAGCCCGACGAACCAAGAGACCCAGTACTTC.

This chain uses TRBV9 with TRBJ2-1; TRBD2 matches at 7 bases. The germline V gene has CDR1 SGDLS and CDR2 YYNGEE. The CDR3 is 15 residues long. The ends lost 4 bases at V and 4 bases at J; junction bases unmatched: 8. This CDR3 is CASSRSGLLYNEQFF. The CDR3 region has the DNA TGTGCCAGCAGCCGATCGGGACTACTATACAATGAGCAGTTCTTC.

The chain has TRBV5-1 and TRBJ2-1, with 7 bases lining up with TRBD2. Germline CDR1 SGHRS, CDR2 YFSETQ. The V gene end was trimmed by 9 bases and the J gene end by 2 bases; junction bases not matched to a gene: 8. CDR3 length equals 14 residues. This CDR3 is CATGSGGTYNEQFF. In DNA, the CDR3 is TGCGCCACCGGGTCGGGGGGAACCTACAATGAGCAGTTCTTC.

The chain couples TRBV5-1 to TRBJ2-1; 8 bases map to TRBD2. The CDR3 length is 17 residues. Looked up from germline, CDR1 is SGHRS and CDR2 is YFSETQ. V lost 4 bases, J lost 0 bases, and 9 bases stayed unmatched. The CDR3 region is CASSHGTSDSSYNEQFF. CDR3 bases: TGCGCCAGCAGCCATGGGACTAGTGACAGCTCCTACAATGAGCAGTTCTTC.

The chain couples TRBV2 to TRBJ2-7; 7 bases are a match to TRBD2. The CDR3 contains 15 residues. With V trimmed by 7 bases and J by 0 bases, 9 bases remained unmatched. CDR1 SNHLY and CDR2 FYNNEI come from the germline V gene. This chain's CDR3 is CASNGLGGTSYEQYF. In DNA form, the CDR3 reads TGTGCCAGCAACGGGCTGGGGGGGACCTCCTACGAGCAGTACTTC.

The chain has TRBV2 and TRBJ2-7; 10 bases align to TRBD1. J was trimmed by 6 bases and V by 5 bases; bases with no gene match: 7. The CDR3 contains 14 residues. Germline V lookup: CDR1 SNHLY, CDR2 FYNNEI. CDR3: CASSTGTGAGEQYF. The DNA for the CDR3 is TGTGCCAGCAGTACCGGGACAGGGGCGGGCGAGCAGTACTTC.

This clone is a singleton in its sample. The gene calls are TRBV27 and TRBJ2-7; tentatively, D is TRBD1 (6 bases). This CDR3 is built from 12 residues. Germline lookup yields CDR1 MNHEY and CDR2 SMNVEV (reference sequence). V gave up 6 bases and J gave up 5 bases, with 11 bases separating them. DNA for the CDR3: TGTGCCAGCAGCAGGGGACCCCACGAGCAGTACTTC. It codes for CASSRGPHEQYF.